The 2 T cell receptor beta chains below come from one sample, sequenced in a study of cytomegalovirus exposure and HLA in healthy donors. In the PCR, 60 Vbeta and 13 Jbeta primers were used. The method was immunoSEQ multiplex PCR; TCRdb's version includes in-frame clones alone and lacks a portion of them. The table shows 100,000 to 150,000 clones, with around 74% occurring only once. Input material: PBMCs. The receptors come from a woman between 50 and 59 years old in good health and CMV-seropositive.

V usage is TRBV27 and J usage is TRBJ2-1; the match to TRBD1 covers 7 bases. The CDR3 length is 15 residues. With V trimmed by 6 bases and J by 4 bases, 9 bases remained unmatched. CDR1 is MNHEY and CDR2 is SMNVEV in the germline V gene (reference sequence). This chain's CDR3 is CASSLDRDAYNEQFF. The CDR3 region has the DNA TGTGCCAGCAGCTTAGACAGGGACGCTTACAATGAGCAGTTCTTC.

The gene calls are TRBV5-1 and TRBJ2-1; a weak D match, TRBD2 (5 bases). The length of the CDR3 is 14 residues. V lost 0 bases and J 5 bases, leaving 9 bases between the germline ends. Germline lookup yields CDR1 SGHRS and CDR2 YFSETQ. The CDR3 coding sequence is TGCGCCAGCAGCTTGGGAGGGAACAACAATGAGCAGTTCTTC. It encodes CASSLGGNNNEQFF.